This passage covers 27 T cell receptor beta chains from one sample sequenced in a study of shared clonotypes between healthy human individuals. Generated by immunoSEQ multiplex PCR, the TCRdb table keeps only in-frame clones and is missing some. The repertoire holds about 1 million clones, with about 70% as singletons. Sample: memory CD4+ T cells sorted from blood. Described subset: CD45RA-negative fraction. These TCRs come from a man aged 18 to 29 in good health.

This clone was counted ten times or more. The V call is TRBV19, the J call TRBJ1-2, with D possibly being TRBD1 (5 bases). V lost 7 bases to trimming and J lost 4 bases, with 13 bases between them. Germline V gene sequence: CDR1 LNHDA, CDR2 SQIVND (reference sequence). This CDR3 contains 13 residues. The CDR3 sequence is CASTLAGGYGYTF. For the CDR3, the DNA is TGTGCCAGTACCCTGGCGGGGGGCTATGGCTACACCTTC.

J is TRBJ2-7 and V is TRBV6-6, with D unresolved. The CDR3 consists of 14 residues. V was shortened by 7 bases and J by 0 bases, with 13 bases between the two germline ends. Germline CDR1 and CDR2: MNHNY and SVGAGI (reference sequence). Written as DNA, the CDR3 is TGTGCCAGCAAGCCGGACCCAGCCTCCTACGAGCAGTACTTC. It specifies CASKPDPASYEQYF.

The chain carries TRBV2 and TRBJ2-3, with 8 bases identical to TRBD2. This CDR3 contains 15 residues. Per germline, CDR1 SNHLY and CDR2 FYNNEI. Germline trimming cut 6 bases from V and 3 bases from J; bases unmatched to any gene: 8. The CDR3 DNA reads as TGTGCCAGCAGCACTGAGCGGGGGCCTACAGATACGCAGTATTTT. As protein: CASSTERGPTDTQYF.

This chain links TRBV6-5 with TRBJ2-1; D possibly corresponds to TRBD1 (6 bases). The germline gives CDR1 MNHEY, CDR2 SVGAGI. This CDR3 is 14 amino acids long. The V end was cut by 5 bases, the J end by 7 bases, with 15 bases between. The CDR3, as DNA: TGTGCCAGCAGTGGCCTCGGACAGCCTAATGAGCAGTTCTTC. It codes for CASSGLGQPNEQFF.

The chain recombines TRBV7-6 with TRBJ2-2; D is possibly TRBD1 (5 bases). The CDR3 runs to 15 residues. Deletions cut 5 bases from V and 7 bases from J, with 17 bases between. Germline V gene data show CDR1 as SGHVS and CDR2 as FNYEAQ. The DNA of the CDR3 is TGTGCCAGCAGCCCCCGGACGAAAGGGGACGGGGAGCTGTTTTTT. Protein: CASSPRTKGDGELFF. Supplemented by reference TRBV7-6 and TRBJ2-2, the full variable domain reads GAGVSQSPRYKVTKRGQDVALRCDPISGHVSLYWYRQALGQGPEFLTYFNYEAQQDKSGLPNDRFSAERPEGSISTLTIQRTEQRDSAMYRCASSPRTKGDGELFFGEGSRLTVL.

The chain couples TRBV5-1 to TRBJ2-3, with 10 positions matching TRBD2. The CDR3 consists of 15 residues. Per germline, CDR1 SGHRS and CDR2 YFSETQ. With V trimmed by 1 base and J by 3 bases, 2 bases remained unmatched. The CDR3 loop is CASSLPSGRTDTQYF. The CDR3, as DNA: TGCGCCAGCAGCTTGCCTAGCGGGAGAACAGATACGCAGTATTTT.

V usage is TRBV5-1 and J usage is TRBJ1-6, with a weak D call TRBD1 (6 bases). The V gene's germline CDR1 is SGHRS and CDR2 YFSETQ. The CDR3 has 15 amino acids. Trimming shortened V by 5 bases and J by 8 bases, and 17 bases separated the two germline ends. In DNA, the CDR3 is TGCGCCAGCAGAGGATCGGGGGCATCGTATTCACCCCTCCACTTT. It is translated as CASRGSGASYSPLHF.

This clone was seen just once. CDR3 loop: CASSLHLAGMGDTQYF. The DNA of the CDR3 is TGTGCCAGCAGCCTCCACCTAGCGGGGATGGGCGATACGCAGTATTTT. V gene TRBV9 combines with J gene TRBJ2-3; 9 bases are a match to TRBD2. Germline trimming cut 4 bases from V and 6 bases from J; bases unmatched to any gene: 12. Looked up from germline, CDR1 is SGDLS and CDR2 is YYNGEE. The CDR3 has 16 amino acids.

The chain employs TRBV7-6 and TRBJ2-3; the D is unclear. Per germline, CDR1 SGHVS and CDR2 FNYEAQ. V was cut by 5 bases and J by 0 bases, with 12 bases left in between. CDR3 length equals 15 residues. The CDR3 sequence is CASSLQGASTDTQYF. The CDR3, as DNA: TGTGCCAGCAGCCTACAAGGTGCTAGCACAGATACGCAGTATTTT.

This clone was counted a few times. This chain joins TRBV30 and TRBJ1-6; D not certain. Per the germline V gene, CDR1 is GTSNPN and CDR2 is SVGIG (reference sequence). Trimming left V 3 bases short and J 8 bases short, with 8 bases between. The CDR3 spans 12 residues. The CDR3 DNA sequence: TGTGCCTGGAGGGATTCGCATTCACCCCTCCACTTT. This translates into CAWRDSHSPLHF.

The genes are TRBV21-1 and TRBJ2-3; the table's TRBD1 call for D was not verified on the DNA. TRBV21-1 is a pseudogene. CDR3 length: 18 amino acids. The CDR3, as DNA: TGTGCCAGCAGCGATAATTCCGATGCTGGGCCAGTGACAGATACGCAGTATTTT. Protein product: CASSDNSDAGPVTDTQYF.

The chain joins TRBV11-2 to TRBJ2-5; D is possibly TRBD1 (6 bases). Germline CDR1 SGHAT, CDR2 FQNNGV. Deletions cut 5 bases from V and 7 bases from J, with 14 bases between. This CDR3 has 13 amino acids. The CDR3 reads CASSLGQTGTQYF. The CDR3, as DNA: TGTGCCAGCAGCCTAGGACAGACTGGGACCCAGTACTTC.

The chain recombines TRBV19 with TRBJ1-1; D is unclear. The V end was cut by 7 bases, the J end by 5 bases, with 14 bases between. This CDR3 spans 13 amino acids. The V gene's germline CDR1 is LNHDA and CDR2 SQIVND (reference sequence). The CDR3 reads CASTTAVSTEAFF. CDR3 sequence (DNA): TGTGCCAGTACAACGGCGGTCTCAACTGAAGCTTTCTTT.

The chain links TRBV30 to TRBJ1-4; 12 bases line up with TRBD1. The germline V gene encodes CDR1 GTSNPN and CDR2 SVGIG (reference sequence). The CDR3 is 17 residues long. V lost 8 bases to trimming and J lost 8 bases; unmatched junction nucleotides: 18. The chain's CDR3 is CAGTGTGGPWTEEKLFF. Written as DNA, the CDR3 is TGTGCCGGTACCGGGACAGGGGGCCCGTGGACCGAAGAAAAACTGTTTTTT. Full variable domain (missing parts from reference TRBV30 and TRBJ1-4): SQTIHQWPATLVQPVGSPLSLECTVEGTSNPNLYWYRQAAGRGLQLLFYSVGIGQISSEVPQNLSASRPQDRQFILSSKKLLLSDSGFYLCAGTGTGGPWTEEKLFFGSGTQLSVL.

V and J are TRBV11-2 and TRBJ1-6, with D hard to call. Germline V lookup: CDR1 SGHAT, CDR2 FQNNGV. V dropped 3 bases and J dropped 6 bases, with 15 bases sitting between them. This CDR3 is 16 amino acids long. The CDR3 loop reads CASSFPAGLFNSPLHF. Here the CDR3 DNA reads TGTGCCAGCAGCTTCCCCGCAGGCCTTTTTAATTCACCCCTCCACTTT.

The V and J genes are TRBV11-2 and TRBJ2-1; 11 bases fit TRBD2. The CDR3 contains 16 residues. The ends lost 4 bases at V and 4 bases at J; junction bases unmatched: 6. Germline CDR1 and CDR2: SGHAT and FQNNGV. The CDR3 reads CASSSTLAGVYNEQFF. CDR3 sequence (DNA): TGTGCCAGCAGCTCGACACTAGCGGGGGTTTACAATGAGCAGTTCTTC.

This clone was recorded only once. The chain has TRBV11-2 and TRBJ1-1; no clear D gene. CDR3 size: 13 residues. CDR1 and CDR2 from the germline V gene are SGHAT and FQNNGV. With 2 bases removed from V and 4 bases from J, the gap between germline ends came to 8 bases. The CDR3 nucleotides read TGTGCCAGCAGCTTACTTCAAGGCACTGAAGCTTTCTTT. It translates to CASSLLQGTEAFF.

The chain couples TRBV5-1 to TRBJ2-3; TRBD1 aligns across 11 bases. The V gene end was trimmed by 2 bases and the J gene end by 2 bases; junction bases not matched to a gene: 1. Germline CDR1 SGHRS, CDR2 YFSETQ. This CDR3 spans 15 amino acids. The CDR3 loop is CASSFGQGATDTQYF. CDR3 nucleotide sequence: TGCGCCAGCAGCTTTGGACAGGGGGCCACAGATACGCAGTATTTT.

Here the CDR3 DNA reads TGTGCCAGCAGCAGCCGAGACAGGGGGCGCGTCAGCTACTACACCTTC. Translated: CASSSRDRGRVSYYTF. The rearrangement uses TRBV21-1 and TRBJ1-2; whether TRBD1, the table's D call, matches the DNA was not checked. TRBV21-1 represents a pseudogene. The CDR3 runs 16 residues.

The chain employs TRBV15 and TRBJ2-5; D possibly uses TRBD1 or TRBD2 (5 bases each). The germline V and J ends were trimmed by 0 bases and 2 bases, with 10 bases remaining between them. From germline, CDR1 is LNHNV and CDR2 YYDKDF (reference sequence). This CDR3 region has 15 residues. CDR3 in DNA: TGTGCCACCAGCAGAGATCCGGGGCAGCAAGAGACCCAGTACTTC. Translating gives CATSRDPGQQETQYF.

The chain recombines TRBV20-1 with TRBJ1-1; D unclear. V gave up 5 bases and J gave up 7 bases, with 11 bases separating them. CDR1 is DFQATT and CDR2 is SNEGSKA in the germline V gene (reference sequence). This CDR3 contains 11 residues. The CDR3 sequence: CSAPRAGEAFF. The CDR3 DNA reads TGCAGTGCTCCTCGCGCGGGTGAAGCTTTCTTT.

This sequence joins TRBV5-4 and TRBJ2-3; D perhaps matches TRBD2 (6 bases). This CDR3 region has 14 residues. Trimming took 0 bases from V and 7 from J, leaving 12 bases between them. Germline-derived CDR1 and CDR2 are SGHNT and YYREEE (reference sequence). The CDR3 here is CASSLEGGAYTQYF. The CDR3 region has the DNA TGTGCCAGCAGCTTGGAAGGCGGGGCTTATACGCAGTATTTT.

V and J are TRBV7-9 and TRBJ2-7, with 7 bases aligning to TRBD1. J gave up 5 bases and V 5 bases, and 12 bases lay outside the gene matches. CDR1 and CDR2 (germline): SEHNR, FQNEAQ (reference sequence). The CDR3 loop spans 15 amino acids. The CDR3 reads CASSERQGTGNEQYF. The CDR3 DNA reads TGTGCCAGCAGCGAACGACAGGGAACGGGGAACGAGCAGTACTTC.

This chain joins TRBV5-4 and TRBJ1-2; 7 bases align to TRBD1. V trimming: 7 bases; J trimming: 3 bases; junction bases outside the gene matches: 9. This CDR3 region has 14 residues. CDR1 SGHNT and CDR2 YYREEE come from the germline V gene (reference sequence). The CDR3 DNA reads as TGTGCCAGCCAGCGATCAGGGGGTGACTATGGCTACACCTTC. Amino acid sequence: CASQRSGGDYGYTF.

The V and J genes are TRBV2 and TRBJ1-1; a possible D gene is TRBD1 (6 bases). Germline lookup yields CDR1 SNHLY and CDR2 FYNNEI. Trimming pared 7 bases from V and 2 bases from J, leaving 17 bases between. The CDR3 has 15 amino acids. CDR3 residues: CASTGGRGLNTEAFF. CDR3 nucleotide sequence: TGTGCCAGCACTGGTGGCAGGGGTCTTAACACTGAAGCTTTCTTT.

The chain has TRBV7-9 and TRBJ2-1; a possible D gene is TRBD1 (5 bases). The CDR3 totals 13 residues. The V end lost 2 bases, the J end lost 7 bases, and 9 bases lay between the germline ends. CDR1 and CDR2 from the germline V gene are SEHNR and FQNEAQ (reference sequence). CDR3 sequence: CASSLQGRNEQFF. The CDR3 nucleotides are TGTGCCAGCAGCTTACAGGGCAGAAATGAGCAGTTCTTC.

This clone has a single count. The gene calls are TRBV29-1 and TRBJ1-2; 8 nucleotides match TRBD1. The CDR3 has 13 residues. Trimming removed 4 bases from V and 4 bases from J; junction bases left unmatched: 5. Germline V lookup: CDR1 SQVTM, CDR2 ANQGSEA. CDR3 residues: CSVAGGESYGYTF. Here the CDR3 DNA reads TGCAGCGTTGCAGGGGGCGAGAGCTATGGCTACACCTTC.